This T cell receptor (beta chain) came from a study of CD8 T cells in Susac syndrome. Points on this clonotype: Its antigen remains unidentified.

Random hexamers served to reverse transcribe roughly 0.5 to 1 ug RNA. TCRdb re-called the immunoSEQ multiplex PCR reads with MiXCR, one entry per CDR3 protein. The sample lists some 200,000 distinct CDR3 sequences, over 90% occurring once. CDR1 is GTSNPN, CDR2 SVGIG, per germline (reference sequence). Trimming took off 1 base at V and 8 bases at J, with 8 bases between the two ends. This CDR3 comprises 12 residues. The study, taken as a whole, reports: Total CD8+ repertoires held 15 to 20 Susac-specific public clones, while CD8+ TEMRA repertoires held 5 or 6.

Sequencing was performed on CD8+ T cells from PBMCs. The receptor was isolated from a human donor with Susac syndrome. The chain carries TRBV30 and TRBJ1-4; no firm D call. The CDR3 DNA is TGTGCCTGGAGTGAGGATGGCGAAAAACTGTTTTTT. Amino acid sequence: CAWSEDGEKLFF.